This T cell receptor (beta chain) was sequenced in a study of blood T cell repertoires in COVID-19. As for the study in general: Both acute and convalescent COVID-19 samples were obtained from the United States, Italy and Spain. Sample material is recorded as cDNA or gDNA derived from T cells, B-cell-depleted T cells, or PBMCs.

V was pared by 3 bases and J by 5 bases, with 2 bases of the junction left unmatched. The length of the CDR3 is 13 residues. Germline values: CDR1 LNHDA, CDR2 SQIVND (reference sequence). Original processing methods: Reference gene primer amplification gave estimated nucleated cell counts. Only in-frame clones appear in the TCRdb table, and some are missing; sequencing was by immunoSEQ multiplex PCR. V and J calls and clone size are copied from that table; D and trimming were computed from the DNA. The table records 100,000 to 150,000 clones, approximately 80% of them present only once. This TCR was recovered from a woman between 45 and 65 years old with acute or convalescent COVID-19. This chain links TRBV19 with TRBJ2-3; 7 bases map to TRBD1. The specimen was peripheral blood. CDR3 residues: CASSIQGEDTQYF. Written as DNA, the CDR3 is TGTGCCAGTAGTATCCAGGGGGAAGATACGCAGTATTTT.